These 30 T cell receptor beta chains were sequenced from one sample in a study of blood T cell repertoires in COVID-19. Clones were sequenced by immunoSEQ multiplex PCR, and TCRdb holds only the in-frame ones, with some missing. The sample has some 87,000 clones; more than 65% are singletons. The sample comprised peripheral blood. The receptors come from an older man with active or convalescent COVID-19.

This clone occurred once. The chain recombines TRBV11-2 with TRBJ2-7; D not resolved. V was trimmed by 5 bases and J by 6 bases, leaving 8 bases between them. Germline lookup yields CDR1 SGHAT and CDR2 FQNNGV. This CDR3 has 11 amino acids. The CDR3 sequence: CASSAFSEQYF. The CDR3 DNA is TGTGCCAGCAGCGCGTTCTCCGAGCAGTACTTC.

The chain employs TRBV4-2 and TRBJ1-2, with a tentative D call TRBD1 (5 bases). The V end lost 0 bases, the J end lost 5 bases, and 10 bases lay between the germline ends. There are 14 residues in the CDR3. Per the germline V gene, CDR1 is LGHNA and CDR2 is YNFKEQ. The CDR3 DNA is TGTGCCAGCAGCCAAGATAGACAGACTTATGGCTACACCTTC. It encodes CASSQDRQTYGYTF.

This chain joins TRBV11-2 and TRBJ2-1; 11 bases agree with TRBD2. The V gene's germline CDR1 is SGHAT and CDR2 FQNNGV. Losses at the gene ends were 5 bases for V and 2 bases for J; bases not matched to a gene: 5. This CDR3 has 16 residues. The CDR3 coding sequence is TGTGCCAGCAGCGGTCGTAGCGGGGGGGCCTACAATGAGCAGTTCTTC. This encodes CASSGRSGGAYNEQFF.

V and J are TRBV3-1 (or the pseudogene TRBV3-2) and TRBJ1-2; 7 bases agree with TRBD1. Trimming removed 4 bases from V and 0 bases from J; junction bases left unmatched: 14. The germline CDR1 and CDR2 sequences are LGHDT and YNNKEL (reference sequence). The CDR3 loop spans 18 amino acids. CDR3 nucleotide sequence: TGTGCCAGCAGCCTCTTAACATACTGGGACAGCCCTAACTATGGCTACACCTTC. Encoded protein: CASSLLTYWDSPNYGYTF.

The genes are TRBV6-6 and TRBJ1-5; 7 bases are shared with TRBD1. J gave up 3 bases and V 2 bases, and 4 bases lay outside the gene matches. CDR1 and CDR2 from the germline V gene are MNHNY and SVGAGI (reference sequence). The CDR3 has 15 amino acids. The CDR3 DNA follows: TGTGCCAGCAGTTACGAGGGGGCGGCCAATCAGCCCCAGCATTTT. Protein sequence: CASSYEGAANQPQHF.

This clone appeared a few times. This chain connects TRBV2 to TRBJ1-3, with D hard to call. V shed 6 bases and J shed 2 bases, with 11 bases lying between them. Germline CDR1 reads SNHLY; CDR2 reads FYNNEI. The CDR3 spans 14 residues. The CDR3 region is CASRADLTGNTIYF. The CDR3 DNA sequence: TGTGCCAGCAGGGCAGACTTAACTGGAAACACCATATATTTT.

Relative to its sample, this clone is medium-sized. The chain couples TRBV6-5 to TRBJ2-3; 7 positions match TRBD1. Germline trimming cut 6 bases from V and 3 bases from J; bases unmatched to any gene: 6. The germline V gene has CDR1 MNHEY and CDR2 SVGAGI. CDR3 length equals 14 residues. In DNA form, the CDR3 reads TGTGCCAGCAGGAGGGGGCTGGAAACAGATACGCAGTATTTT. Translation gives CASRRGLETDTQYF.

This clone was detected once. The chain employs TRBV6-1 and TRBJ1-5, with D perhaps TRBD1 (5 bases). This CDR3 spans 15 amino acids. V shed 1 base and J shed 3 bases, with 10 bases lying between them. The germline V gene has CDR1 MNHNS and CDR2 SASEGT. The CDR3 DNA sequence: TGTGCCAGCAGTGAAGGTCGACAGCCCAATCAGCCCCAGCATTTT. Translation: CASSEGRQPNQPQHF.

The V call is TRBV7-8, the J call TRBJ2-3, with TRBD2 as a possible D gene (6 bases). Trimming removed 3 bases at V and 6 bases at J, with 16 bases between. The CDR3 loop spans 15 amino acids. Per germline, CDR1 SGHVS and CDR2 FQNEAQ. This chain's CDR3 is CASSFRGDALDTQYF. For the CDR3, the DNA is TGTGCCAGCAGCTTTCGCGGGGACGCATTGGATACGCAGTATTTT.

The chain couples TRBV6-1 to TRBJ2-4; D is unresolved. This CDR3 is built from 15 residues. Per germline, CDR1 MNHNS and CDR2 SASEGT. With 0 bases removed from V and 2 bases from J, the gap between germline ends came to 8 bases. The CDR3 sequence: CASSEAPLTKNIQYF. In nucleotides, the CDR3 is TGTGCCAGCAGTGAAGCTCCTTTAACCAAAAACATTCAGTACTTC.

The gene calls are TRBV4-3 and TRBJ2-2, with 11 bases aligning to TRBD2. This CDR3 spans 19 amino acids. The junction had 8 bases not matched to a gene; V was cut back by 2 bases and J by 0 bases. Germline assignment: CDR1 LGHNA and CDR2 YSLEER. The DNA for the CDR3 is TGCGCCAGCAGCCAAAGGATGGCTAGCGGGGGGTCGAACACCGGGGAGCTGTTTTTT. Translated, it gives CASSQRMASGGSNTGELFF.

The chain uses TRBV6-5 and TRBJ2-7; weak D call: TRBD1 (5 bases). With 8 bases removed from V and 0 bases from J, the gap between germline ends came to 8 bases. CDR1 is MNHEY, CDR2 SVGAGI, per germline. The CDR3 runs 12 residues. The CDR3 protein is CASGASSYEQYF. The CDR3 DNA follows: TGTGCCAGCGGGGCTAGCTCCTACGAGCAGTACTTC.

The V gene is TRBV25-1, the J gene TRBJ2-1; TRBD2 matches at 10 bases. CDR1 is MGHDK and CDR2 is SYGVNS in the germline V gene. J was trimmed by 2 bases and V by 2 bases; bases with no gene match: 3. The CDR3 loop spans 16 amino acids. This CDR3 reads CASSEKRGGAYNEQFF. The CDR3 bases are TGTGCCAGCAGTGAAAAGCGGGGGGGAGCCTACAATGAGCAGTTCTTC.

The V and J genes are TRBV7-2 and TRBJ1-5; possibly TRBD1 for D (5 bases). The CDR3 runs 14 residues. The V end was cut by 3 bases, the J end by 6 bases, with 12 bases between. The germline V gene has CDR1 SGHTA and CDR2 FQGNSA. CDR3 DNA sequence: TGTGCCAGCAGCTTGGGGCAGGTGGGTCAGCCCCAGCATTTT. Translating it yields CASSLGQVGQPQHF.

This chain links TRBV10-3 with TRBJ1-5; unclear D gene. V lost 7 bases, J lost 4 bases, and 8 bases lay in between. The CDR3 loop spans 12 amino acids. Germline-derived CDR1 and CDR2 are ENHRY and SYGVKD. CDR3 protein: CAIKAENQPQHF. Here the CDR3 DNA reads TGTGCCATCAAAGCGGAGAATCAGCCCCAGCATTTT.

This clone appeared a few times. The chain combines TRBV18 with TRBJ2-3, with D possibly being TRBD2 (6 bases). Germline CDR1 KGHSH, CDR2 LQKENI. The ends were cut back, 2 bases at V and 6 bases at J, with 15 bases in the middle. The CDR3 contains 15 residues. The CDR3 reads CASSPWGVARDTQYF. The CDR3 DNA reads TGTGCCAGCTCACCATGGGGGGTTGCCAGGGATACGCAGTATTTT.

This chain uses TRBV6-1 with TRBJ2-7; 7 bases align to TRBD1. The germline CDR1 and CDR2 sequences are MNHNS and SASEGT. The CDR3 runs 16 residues. With V trimmed by 3 bases and J by 3 bases, 11 bases remained unmatched. CDR3 nucleotide sequence: TGTGCCAGCAGTGATCTTGGACGGGACAGTGGCTACGAGCAGTACTTC. Its protein product is CASSDLGRDSGYEQYF.

This clone was picked up a small number of times. The CDR3 nucleotides are TGCGCCAGCACGTTAGCGGGATCCTACAATGAGCAGTTCTTC. Translating gives CASTLAGSYNEQFF. The chain uses TRBV5-1 and TRBJ2-1, with TRBD2 identical over 8 bases. The CDR3 is 14 residues long. Losses at the gene ends were 6 bases for V and 1 base for J; bases not matched to a gene: 3. Per germline, CDR1 SGHRS and CDR2 YFSETQ.

This chain links TRBV24-1 with TRBJ1-6, with 8 bases aligning to TRBD1. V shed 12 bases and J 5 bases; nucleotides not matched to a gene: 11. Per germline, CDR1 KGHDR and CDR2 SFDVKD. This CDR3 is built from 15 residues. The CDR3 loop is CAQRNRQGNNSPLHF. The CDR3 nucleotides are TGTGCCCAACGGAACAGACAGGGGAATAATTCACCCCTCCACTTT.

The rearrangement uses TRBV10-1 and TRBJ2-6, with TRBD1 matching over 8 bases. V gave up 3 bases and J gave up 3 bases; unmatched junction bases: 7. This CDR3 spans 17 amino acids. Germline CDR1 WNHNN, CDR2 SYGVQD (reference sequence). As DNA, the CDR3 is TGCGCCAGCAGTGACCCAGGGGGCTCCAGTGGGGCCAACGTCCTGACTTTC. Its translation is CASSDPGGSSGANVLTF.

This clone was counted a single time. The chain is built from TRBV13 and TRBJ1-2, with 7 bases fitting TRBD1. The CDR3 spans 13 residues. V gave up 1 base and J gave up 7 bases; unmatched junction bases: 3. The germline CDR1 and CDR2 sequences are PRHDT and FYEKMQ (reference sequence). The CDR3 DNA reads TGTGCCAGCAGCTTAGAAGGGGGCTCTGGCTACACCTTC. It encodes CASSLEGGSGYTF.

The rearrangement uses TRBV18 and TRBJ1-5; 10 bases fit TRBD1. With 6 bases clipped from V and 3 bases from J, the junction kept 11 bases outside the gene matches. The CDR3 is 17 amino acids. Germline V CDR1 and CDR2: KGHSH, LQKENI. The CDR3 DNA sequence: TGTGCCAGCTCTCTGGGACAGGGGATCCATAACAATCAGCCCCAGCATTTT. Translating it yields CASSLGQGIHNNQPQHF.

This chain uses TRBV5-6 with TRBJ2-3; TRBD2 is a possible D gene (6 bases). CDR1 and CDR2 (germline): SGHDT, YYEEEE. The CDR3 extends over 15 amino acids. V lost 1 base to trimming and J lost 0 bases, with 9 bases between them. The CDR3 is CASSLLLASTDTQYF. CDR3 coding DNA: TGTGCCAGCAGCTTGCTACTAGCTAGCACAGATACGCAGTATTTT.

The chain couples TRBV2 to TRBJ2-1; 7 nucleotides line up with TRBD1. The CDR3 sequence is 14 residues long. Germline V lookup: CDR1 SNHLY, CDR2 FYNNEI. V was clipped by 8 bases and J by 3 bases; unmatched bases: 7. The CDR3 sequence is CASLTGDYYNEQFF. The CDR3 DNA reads as TGTGCCAGCCTTACAGGGGATTACTACAATGAGCAGTTCTTC.

The chain couples TRBV3-1 (or the pseudogene TRBV3-2) to TRBJ2-7, with no clear D. V lost 1 base and J 0 bases, leaving 4 bases between the germline ends. This CDR3 comprises 13 residues. Germline V gene sequence: CDR1 LGHDT, CDR2 YNNKEL (reference sequence). The CDR3 spells CASSQAVSYEQYF. CDR3 DNA sequence: TGTGCCAGCAGCCAAGCCGTCTCCTACGAGCAGTACTTC.

This clone was counted only a few times. The chain employs TRBV5-6 and TRBJ1-5, with 11 bases fitting TRBD1. CDR3 size: 15 residues. Trimming removed 3 bases from V and 6 bases from J; junction bases left unmatched: 5. Germline CDR1 SGHDT, CDR2 YYEEEE. The CDR3: CASSSRTGGGQPQHF. CDR3 bases: TGTGCCAGCAGCTCCAGGACAGGGGGCGGTCAGCCCCAGCATTTT.

This sequence joins TRBV24-1 and TRBJ1-2, with 8 bases lining up with TRBD1. The V gene end was trimmed by 10 bases and the J gene end by 4 bases; junction bases not matched to a gene: 7. CDR1 KGHDR and CDR2 SFDVKD come from the germline V gene. The CDR3 loop spans 13 amino acids. The CDR3 DNA reads as TGTGCCACTGAAGACAGGGGCGGCTATGGCTACACCTTC. This translates into CATEDRGGYGYTF.

The CDR3 here is CASSPPRQGSNEKLFF. The CDR3, as DNA: TGTGCCAGCAGCCCCCCCCGACAGGGATCTAATGAAAAACTGTTTTTT. The chain couples TRBV9 to TRBJ1-4, with 7 bases matching TRBD1. After removal of 4 bases from V and 3 bases from J, the junction contained 9 bases not matched to a gene. CDR1 is SGDLS, CDR2 YYNGEE, per germline. The CDR3 has 16 residues.

CDR3 sequence reads: CASSPRTGGTEAFF. DNA for the CDR3: TGTGCCAGTAGTCCCCGTACAGGGGGAACTGAAGCTTTCTTT. The rearrangement joins TRBV19 to TRBJ1-1; 8 bases agree with TRBD1. The CDR3 is 14 residues long. Germline V gene data show CDR1 as LNHDA and CDR2 as SQIVND (reference sequence). The J segment lost 5 bases and the V segment lost 5 bases, leaving 7 bases of the junction unmatched.

This sequence joins TRBV6-5 and TRBJ1-2; 11 bases align to TRBD1. Looked up from germline, CDR1 is MNHEY and CDR2 is SVGAGI. The J segment lost 7 bases and the V segment lost 7 bases, leaving 5 bases of the junction unmatched. CDR3 size: 13 residues. The CDR3 loop is CASMGQGELGYTF. The CDR3 coding sequence is TGTGCCAGCATGGGACAGGGGGAGCTTGGCTACACCTTC.